The 9 T cell receptor beta chains below were found in one sample sequenced in a study of pediatric ulcerative colitis. Measured with immunoSEQ multiplex PCR; TCRdb has only the in-frame clones, and not every one. The table includes about 64,000 clones, 86% detected once. Sequencing was done on a sample of blood. Receptors originate from a boy between 10 and 17 years old with severe ulcerative colitis.

The V gene is TRBV27, the J gene TRBJ1-1; D is perhaps TRBD1 (6 bases). The CDR3 loop spans 14 amino acids. CDR1 and CDR2 (germline): MNHEY, SMNVEV (reference sequence). Trimming left V 6 bases short and J 3 bases short, with 14 bases between. The CDR3 DNA is TGTGCCAGCAGGCGGGGGCTGGGGGACACTGAAGCTTTCTTT. Residues: CASRRGLGDTEAFF.

The chain carries TRBV10-2 and TRBJ2-5; no clear D. This CDR3 comprises 13 residues. The germline V gene encodes CDR1 WSHSY and CDR2 SAAADI. V shed 6 bases and J shed 2 bases, with 10 bases lying between them. CDR3 DNA sequence: TGCGCCAGCAGGGCGGCGGAACAAGAGACCCAGTACTTC. It encodes CASRAAEQETQYF.

This clone occurred once. V and J are TRBV7-8 and TRBJ2-7; D remains ambiguous. Germline assignment: CDR1 SGHVS and CDR2 FQNEAQ. The CDR3 covers 13 residues. V lost 2 bases and J lost 5, with 10 bases in between. CDR3 sequence (DNA): TGTGCCAGCAGCTTAAGTCACCCCAACGAGCAGTACTTC. It translates to CASSLSHPNEQYF.

The rearrangement joins TRBV19 to TRBJ2-4, with 12 bases identical to TRBD2. CDR3 length equals 19 residues. The V gene end was trimmed by 6 bases and the J gene end by 8 bases; junction bases not matched to a gene: 20. In germline, CDR1 is LNHDA, CDR2 SQIVND (reference sequence). CDR3 DNA: TGTGCCAGTAGCACAACGGTACCGGGCCCTAGCGGGAGGGGAGACATTCAGTACTTC. Protein sequence: CASSTTVPGPSGRGDIQYF. Together with reference TRBV19 and TRBJ2-4, the CDR3 gives the full variable domain: DGGITQSPKYLFRKEGQNVTLSCEQNLNHDAMYWYRQDPGQGLRLIYYSQIVNDFQKGDIAEGYSVSREKKESFPLTVTSAQKNPTAFYLCASSTTVPGPSGRGDIQYFGAGTRLSVL.

The chain recombines TRBV9 with TRBJ2-7, with 10 nucleotides matching TRBD1. This CDR3 is built from 15 residues. CDR1 is SGDLS and CDR2 is YYNGEE in the germline V gene. J was trimmed by 5 bases and V by 3 bases; bases with no gene match: 8. The CDR3 DNA is TGTGCCAGCAGCGCTTCCGGGACAGGGGCCGACGAGCAGTACTTC. The encoded protein is CASSASGTGADEQYF.

This clone has only one observation. The chain carries TRBV6-5 and TRBJ2-1; D gene unclear. CDR1 is MNHEY and CDR2 is SVGAGI in the germline V gene. V was clipped by 7 bases and J by 4 bases, with 14 bases between them. The CDR3 extends over 14 amino acids. The CDR3 nucleotides read TGTGCCAGCACCAATCTGGGTTCGTACAATGAGCAGTTCTTC. Its protein is CASTNLGSYNEQFF.

The chain has TRBV13 and TRBJ2-7, with 11 bases fitting TRBD2. Germline-derived CDR1 and CDR2 are PRHDT and FYEKMQ (reference sequence). The CDR3 sequence is 14 residues long. The CDR3 loop reads CATAHLAGGYEQYF. The CDR3 DNA reads TGTGCTACAGCACATCTAGCGGGAGGCTACGAGCAGTACTTC.

The CDR3 region has the DNA TGTGCCTGGAGGCCAACGGAATTTGGGGAGCAGTACTTC. Translation: CAWRPTEFGEQYF. The chain joins TRBV30 to TRBJ2-7; D is ambiguous. Trimming left V 3 bases short and J 7 bases short, with 16 bases between. This CDR3 has 13 residues. Germline V CDR1 and CDR2: GTSNPN, SVGIG (reference sequence). The full variable domain, with the rest looked up from reference TRBV30 and TRBJ2-7, is SQTIHQWPATLVQPVGSPLSLECTVEGTSNPNLYWYRQAAGRGLQLLFYSVGIGQISSEVPQNLSASRPQDRQFILSSKKLLLSDSGFYLCAWRPTEFGEQYFGPGTRLTVT.

V gene TRBV18 combines with J gene TRBJ2-7; 7 bases align to TRBD2. The CDR3 extends over 13 amino acids. V lost 3 bases, J lost 5 bases, and 4 bases stayed unmatched. Germline CDR1 KGHSH, CDR2 LQKENI. The CDR3 region has the DNA TGTGCCAGCTCACCCCCGCGGGAGAACGAGCAGTACTTC. It codes for CASSPPRENEQYF.